This T cell receptor (beta chain) was sequenced for a study of CD8+ T cells in alopecia areata. Study as a whole: Patients in the treated group were given tofacitinib by mouth, 5 to 10 mg twice a day.

Trimming cost V 3 bases and J 9 bases, with 11 bases left between them. Germline V gene data show CDR1 as GTSNPN and CDR2 as SVGIG (reference sequence). CDR3 size: 11 residues. RNA extraction was followed by reverse transcription into cDNA, which acted as the sequencing template. Produced via immunoSEQ multiplex PCR; TCRdb's table is partial and in-frame only. The repertoire includes roughly 250,000 clones, 65% to 70% of them detected once, and 1% to 1.5% sits in the top ten. The source material was CD4+ T cells sorted from blood, sampled at week 0. The clonotype was recovered from a human donor with alopecia areata. The chain couples TRBV30 to TRBJ1-1; maybe TRBD1 (6 bases). CDR3 DNA: TGTGCCTGGAGCGGACAGAGAAAAGCTTTCTTT. This sequence encodes CAWSGQRKAFF.